Included here is one T cell receptor (beta chain) sequence, with context. This specimen comes from a study of T cells expressing NK-cell markers. On the study more broadly: Sorted CD3+CD56-NKG2C+, CD3+CD56+NKG2C- and CD3+CD56+NKG2C+ T cells were the source of the TCR beta repertoires.

TCRdb reprocessed the 5' RACE reads, keeping one entry per CDR3 protein, no DNA. The sample table sets out around 380,000 distinct CDR3 sequences. The sequenced sample was blood T cells: a sorted CD56 or NKG2C T cell subset, CD4+ or CD8+ T cells, or bulk PBMC T cells (not recorded which). This TCR came from a woman aged 45-65 years in good health.

This chain's CDR3 is CASSLGEGRILEQYF. The V and J genes are TRBV12-3 or TRBV12-4 and TRBJ2-7; TCRdb designates TRBD2, a call that cannot be tested without DNA. The CDR3 has 15 amino acids.